A selection of T cell receptor beta chains follows, all from one sample in a study of T cell responses to AZD1222 COVID-19 vaccine. Generated by immunoSEQ multiplex PCR, the TCRdb table keeps only in-frame clones and is missing some. Here the sample spans over 150,000 clones, approximately 90% being singletons. The sample here was peripheral blood, taken on day 0 of AZD1222 vaccination. The source is an adult in good health. CDR3s include the opening cysteine and the closing phenylalanine or tryptophan. A D gene is named only where the DNA matches it firmly. The listing skips clone size in some rows; elsewhere it reads once, few, many or a size class.

J gene: TRBJ1-1; V gene: TRBV5-1; clone size: NA; D gene: NA; CDR3 protein: CASAYFQGLGDTEAFF; CDR3 DNA: TGCGCCAGTGCATATTTCCAGGGGCTCGGGGACACTGAAGCTTTCTTT
J gene: TRBJ1-1; V gene: TRBV30; clone size: NA; D gene: NA; CDR3 protein: CAWNRQGALNTEAFF; CDR3 DNA: TGTGCCTGGAATCGGCAGGGCGCGCTGAACACTGAAGCTTTCTTT
J gene: TRBJ1-1; V gene: TRBV2; clone size: NA; D gene: NA; CDR3 protein: CASSEGSGRRAFF; CDR3 DNA: TGTGCCAGCAGTGAAGGTTCCGGAAGGAGGGCTTTCTTT
J gene: TRBJ1-3; V gene: TRBV3-1/TRBV3-2; clone size: NA; D gene: NA; CDR3 protein: CASGGGADTIYF; CDR3 DNA: TGTGCCAGCGGCGGGGGGGCGGACACCATATATTTT
J gene: TRBJ1-1; V gene: TRBV10-2; clone size: NA; D gene: NA; CDR3 protein: CASSDRGRNTEAFF; CDR3 DNA: TGCGCCAGCAGTGACCGAGGGCGGAACACTGAAGCTTTCTTT
J gene: TRBJ1-1; V gene: TRBV5-1; clone size: NA; D gene: NA; CDR3 protein: CASSLVRAGVIEAFF; CDR3 DNA: TGCGCCAGCAGCTTGGTCCGTGCAGGGGTAATTGAAGCTTTCTTT
J gene: TRBJ1-1; V gene: TRBV2; clone size: NA; D gene: NA; CDR3 protein: CASTRRPSFGVTGTEAFF; CDR3 DNA: TGTGCCAGCACCAGAAGGCCCAGTTTTGGGGTGACGGGCACTGAAGCTTTCTTT
J gene: TRBJ1-5; V gene: TRBV5-4; clone size: NA; D gene: NA; CDR3 protein: CASSVGGYSNQPQHF; CDR3 DNA: TGTGCCAGCAGCGTGGGGGGGTATAGCAATCAGCCCCAGCATTTT
J gene: TRBJ1-3; V gene: TRBV5-4; clone size: NA; D gene: NA; CDR3 protein: CASSYTGLVVGNTIYF; CDR3 DNA: TGTGCCAGCAGTTATACAGGGTTAGTCGTGGGAAACACCATATATTTT
J gene: TRBJ1-1; V gene: TRBV6-6; clone size: once; D gene: TRBD1; CDR3 protein: CASRKDRVGTEAFF; CDR3 DNA: TGTGCCAGCAGAAAAGACAGGGTCGGCACTGAAGCTTTCTTT
J gene: TRBJ2-5; V gene: TRBV6-5; clone size: NA; D gene: TRBD2; CDR3 protein: CAGGASGEVETQYF; CDR3 DNA: TGTGCCGGTGGGGCTAGCGGGGAGGTAGAGACCCAGTACTTC
J gene: TRBJ2-7; V gene: TRBV6-5; clone size: NA; D gene: TRBD2; CDR3 protein: CATLGAGVTSYEQYF; CDR3 DNA: TGTGCCACCCTCGGAGCGGGGGTGACCTCCTACGAGCAGTACTTC
J gene: TRBJ1-6; V gene: TRBV27; clone size: NA; D gene: TRBD1; CDR3 protein: CASKLGQGSPLHF; CDR3 DNA: TGTGCCAGCAAGCTGGGACAGGGTTCACCCCTCCACTTT
J gene: TRBJ1-1; V gene: TRBV11-3; clone size: NA; D gene: NA; CDR3 protein: CASSLGGAGNTEAFF; CDR3 DNA: TGTGCCAGCAGCTTGGGGGGCGCCGGGAACACTGAAGCTTTCTTT
J gene: TRBJ2-3; V gene: TRBV6-4; clone size: NA; D gene: TRBD1; CDR3 protein: CASSVQGVGTDTQYF; CDR3 DNA: TGTGCCAGCAGTGTCCAGGGGGTGGGCACAGATACGCAGTATTTT
J gene: TRBJ2-7; V gene: TRBV4-1; clone size: NA; D gene: TRBD1; CDR3 protein: CASSHPDRALGEQYF; CDR3 DNA: TGCGCCAGCAGCCACCCGGACAGGGCTCTAGGCGAGCAGTACTTC
J gene: TRBJ1-3; V gene: TRBV28; clone size: NA; D gene: NA; CDR3 protein: CASSETGPSGNTIYF; CDR3 DNA: TGTGCCAGCAGTGAGACAGGTCCCTCTGGAAACACCATATATTTT
J gene: TRBJ2-3; V gene: TRBV5-1; clone size: NA; D gene: NA; CDR3 protein: CASSLTGGYTDTQYF; CDR3 DNA: TGCGCCAGCAGCTTGACGGGGGGCTACACAGATACGCAGTATTTT
J gene: TRBJ1-2; V gene: TRBV6-6; clone size: NA; D gene: TRBD1; CDR3 protein: CASSPSPQGARDYGYTF; CDR3 DNA: TGTGCCAGCAGTCCCTCACCACAGGGGGCGCGAGACTATGGCTACACCTTC
J gene: TRBJ1-2; V gene: TRBV4-1; clone size: once; D gene: TRBD1; CDR3 protein: CASSQEGQGGGYTF; CDR3 DNA: TGCGCCAGCAGCCAGGAAGGACAGGGAGGTGGCTACACCTTC
J gene: TRBJ1-2; V gene: TRBV9; clone size: NA; D gene: NA; CDR3 protein: CASSAAGGYTF; CDR3 DNA: TGTGCCAGCAGCGCCGCGGGAGGCTACACCTTC
J gene: TRBJ1-6; V gene: TRBV5-1; clone size: NA; D gene: TRBD1; CDR3 protein: CASSLQGENSPLHF; CDR3 DNA: TGCGCCAGCAGCTTGCAGGGGGAAAATTCACCCCTCCACTTT
J gene: TRBJ2-1; V gene: TRBV24-1; clone size: NA; D gene: NA; CDR3 protein: CATGTAGKRNEQFF; CDR3 DNA: TGTGCCACGGGAACGGCAGGGAAACGCAATGAGCAGTTCTTC
J gene: TRBJ1-1; V gene: TRBV7-9; clone size: NA; D gene: TRBD1; CDR3 protein: CASSKGGIMNTEAFF; CDR3 DNA: TGTGCCAGCAGTAAAGGGGGCATTATGAACACTGAAGCTTTCTTT
J gene: TRBJ2-2; V gene: TRBV4-3; clone size: NA; D gene: TRBD2; CDR3 protein: CASSQAGGSTGELFF; CDR3 DNA: TGCGCCAGCAGCCAAGCGGGGGGGAGCACCGGGGAGCTGTTTTTT
J gene: TRBJ2-2; V gene: TRBV28; clone size: NA; D gene: NA; CDR3 protein: CASISGERTGELFF; CDR3 DNA: TGTGCCAGCATCTCGGGGGAACGCACCGGGGAGCTGTTTTTT